The entry that follows covers one TCR beta chain sequence. Its specificity is unknown. The TCR beta sequencing libraries came from UMI-labeled 5' RACE. TCRdb processed the 5' RACE reads again and assigns one entry to each CDR3 protein, with no DNA. This table lists some 7,300 distinct CDR3 sequences. Buffy coats donated by healthy individuals were the origin of the PBMC. This record comes from a study of human CD8 memory T cell subsets. Whole-study results and caveats: T cells showing similarly high diversity were the stem-like memory and precursor exhausted cells, not the effector memory cells. Overlapping only minimally, the repertoires of stem-like memory and precursor exhausted T cells were largely separate from each other.

The sample consisted of CD8+ stem-like memory T cells (TSCM and TCM) sorted from PBMCs. Subset indicated: stem-like memory CD8 T cells (TSTEM), CCR7+ PD-1- TIGIT-. The origin of this receptor is a human donor in good health.

The CDR3 sequence: CSASPGTSIFSYNEQFF. V and J are TRBV20-1 and TRBJ2-1; TCRdb picks TRBD1, but there is no DNA to check that call. Germline V CDR1 and CDR2: DFQATT, SNEGSKA (reference sequence). The CDR3 runs to 17 residues.